This T cell receptor beta chain stems from a study of T cell responses to AZD1222 COVID-19 vaccine. Study results and limitations: Donors, mostly white British, included more females; clonal diversity was possibly underestimated.

Comment on this clone: What it binds is unknown.

This table comes from immunoSEQ multiplex PCR, and its TCRdb copy is limited to in-frame clones, with some not included. The sample holds 100,000 to 150,000 clones, approximately 85% seen once. CDR1 is LGHNA, CDR2 YNFKEQ, per germline. The CDR3 extends over 16 amino acids. V was clipped by 0 bases and J by 8 bases; unmatched bases: 12. The gene calls are TRBV4-2 and TRBJ1-2, with 7 nucleotides matching TRBD1. This TCR was sampled from an adult who received the MenACWY meningococcal vaccine as a control. The specimen was peripheral blood, collected 28 days after the second dose of the MenACWY control vaccine. CDR3 in amino acids: CASSQDGRDSPGGYTF. In DNA, the CDR3 is TGTGCCAGCAGCCAAGATGGGAGGGACAGCCCTGGGGGCTACACCTTC.